This T cell receptor (beta chain) is from a study of early T cells in non-severe SARS-CoV-2 infection. In its sample, this clonotype was seen many times. Germline V gene lookup returns CDR1 SGHAT and CDR2 FQNNGV. V lost 3 bases, J lost 0 bases, and 5 bases stayed unmatched. CDR3 size: 19 residues. TCRdb re-analysed the 5' RACE reads in MiXCR, keeping a single row per CDR3 protein. Of about 56,000 distinct CDR3 sequences in the sample, 8% to 11% were seen once. This clonotype was obtained from an adult who was a healthcare worker with PCR-confirmed SARS-CoV-2 infection or an uninfected control (not recorded which). The chain is built from TRBV11-2 and TRBJ2-2, with TRBD2 identical over 15 bases. The sample consisted of whole blood. The CDR3 protein is CASSFRGLAGGSNTGELFF. CDR3 nucleotides: TGTGCCAGCAGCTTCCGGGGACTAGCGGGAGGTTCGAACACCGGGGAGCTGTTTTTT.